This TCR beta chain was sequenced in a study of T cell clonality in common variable immunodeficiency. The study, taken as a whole, reports: The cause of increased CVID clonality remains unclear without subpopulation sequencing. CVID subjects showed higher TCRbeta clonality than healthy controls. Common variable immunodeficiency TCR beta sequences reportedly had fewer deletions and N-nucleotide insertions. CVID subjects shared fewer TCRbeta clones than healthy controls did.

CDR1 is DFQATT and CDR2 is SNEGSKA in the germline V gene (reference sequence). The CDR3 extends over 18 amino acids. The data were produced by immunoSEQ multiplex PCR, yet TCRdb's version contains in-frame clones alone and is incomplete. Recorded here are roughly 28,000 clones, none singletons. On this clone: Its antigen is still unknown. The germline gene is not matched at one end of the junction; a read error may be the cause. The CDR3 goes on 3 residues after the read ends, and that part is filled in from the germline J gene.

The chain combines TRBV20-1 with TRBJ1-2, with 7 bases that match TRBD1. The sequence was collected from a person aged 18 to 70 in good health. The sample consisted of peripheral blood mononuclear cells. The covered CDR3 bases are TGCAGTGCTAGAGCCCCCGGGACAGCCCTTAAAGCTAACTATGAC. Its translation: CSARAPGTALKANYD. The entire CDR3 protein reads CSARAPGTALKANYDYTF.